This T cell receptor beta chain was obtained from a study of long-term antiretroviral therapy in people with HIV. Study-wide points: For ART adherence, viral resistance and therapy changes, no data were available. Repertoire dominance by clones expanded before ART was seen at all time points. Repertoires in HIV (unlike those of controls) had narrower CDR3 length ranges.

It was version v3.0 of the immunoSEQ assay that was run at survey level. Using immunoSEQ multiplex PCR, the repertoire was profiled, and TCRdb retains in-frame clones only, with some absent. This sample carries roughly 20,000 clones, about 81% of them seen once, and the ten largest clones take 6% to 8%. Comments on this clone: Its antigen is unidentified.

The CDR3 totals 13 residues. Trimming removed 7 bases from V and 3 bases from J; junction bases left unmatched: 5. Germline values: CDR1 SEHNR, CDR2 FQNEAQ (reference sequence). V is TRBV7-9 and J is TRBJ1-1, with TRBD1 matching over 7 bases. The TCR comes from a young man with HIV. Sequences were derived from unsorted PBMCs, sampled 1.5 years after starting antiretroviral therapy. The CDR3 here is CASKWTGDTEAFF. The DNA for the CDR3 is TGTGCCAGCAAGTGGACAGGTGACACTGAAGCTTTCTTT.